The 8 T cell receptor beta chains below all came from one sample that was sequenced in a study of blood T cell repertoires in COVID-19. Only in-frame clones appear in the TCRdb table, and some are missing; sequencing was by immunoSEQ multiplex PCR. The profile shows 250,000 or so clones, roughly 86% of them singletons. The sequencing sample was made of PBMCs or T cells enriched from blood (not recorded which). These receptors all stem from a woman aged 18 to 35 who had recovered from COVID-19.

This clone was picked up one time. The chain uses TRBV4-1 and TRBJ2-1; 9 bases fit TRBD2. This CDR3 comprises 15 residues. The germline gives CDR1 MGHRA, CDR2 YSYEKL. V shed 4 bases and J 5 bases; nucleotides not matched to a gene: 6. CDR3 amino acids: CASSPLGLANNEQFF. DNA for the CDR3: TGCGCCAGCAGCCCTCTCGGACTAGCGAACAATGAGCAGTTCTTC.

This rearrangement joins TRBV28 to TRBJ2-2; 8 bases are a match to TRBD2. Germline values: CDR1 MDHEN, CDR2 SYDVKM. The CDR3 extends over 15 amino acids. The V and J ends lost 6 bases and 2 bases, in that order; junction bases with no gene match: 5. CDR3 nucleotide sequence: TGTGCCAGCAGCTATCTAGCGGGTAACACCGGGGAGCTGTTTTTT. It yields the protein CASSYLAGNTGELFF.

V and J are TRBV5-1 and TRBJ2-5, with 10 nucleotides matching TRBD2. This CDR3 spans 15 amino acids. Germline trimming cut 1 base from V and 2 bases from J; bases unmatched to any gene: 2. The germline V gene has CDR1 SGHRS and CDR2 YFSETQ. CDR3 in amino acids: CASSLTSGVQETQYF. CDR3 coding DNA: TGCGCCAGCAGCTTGACTAGCGGGGTACAAGAGACCCAGTACTTC.

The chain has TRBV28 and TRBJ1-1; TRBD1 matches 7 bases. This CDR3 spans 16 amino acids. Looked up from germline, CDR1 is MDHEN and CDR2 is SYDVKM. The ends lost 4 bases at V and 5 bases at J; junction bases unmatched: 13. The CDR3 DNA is TGTGCCAGCAGTTCATTAGGTAGGGGGCGATGGACTGAAGCTTTCTTT. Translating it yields CASSSLGRGRWTEAFF.

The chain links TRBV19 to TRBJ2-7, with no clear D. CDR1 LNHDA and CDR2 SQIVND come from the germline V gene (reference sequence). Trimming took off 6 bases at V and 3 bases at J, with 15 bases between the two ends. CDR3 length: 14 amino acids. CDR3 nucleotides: TGTGCCAGTAGCCGACAAAACTCCGACTACGAGCAGTACTTC. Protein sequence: CASSRQNSDYEQYF.

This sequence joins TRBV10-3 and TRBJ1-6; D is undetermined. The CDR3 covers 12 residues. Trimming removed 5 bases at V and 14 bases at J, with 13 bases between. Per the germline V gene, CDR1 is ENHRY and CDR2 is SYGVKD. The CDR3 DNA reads TGTGCCATCAGTTCGACTCATTTCGCCCTCCACTTT. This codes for CAISSTHFALHF.

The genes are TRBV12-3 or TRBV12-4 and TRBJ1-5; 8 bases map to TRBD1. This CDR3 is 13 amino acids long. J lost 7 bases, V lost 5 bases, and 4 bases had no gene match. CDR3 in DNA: TGTGCCAGCAGTACCGGACAGGGCCAGCCCCAGCATTTT. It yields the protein CASSTGQGQPQHF.

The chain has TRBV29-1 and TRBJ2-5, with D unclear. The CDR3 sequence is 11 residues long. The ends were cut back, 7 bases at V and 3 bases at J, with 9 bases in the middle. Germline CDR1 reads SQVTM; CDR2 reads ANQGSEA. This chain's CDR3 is CSGTPEETQYF. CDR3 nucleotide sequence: TGCAGCGGTACACCAGAAGAGACCCAGTACTTC.